This T cell receptor (beta chain) comes out of a study of OX40 agonist ivuxolimab in advanced cancers. V was trimmed by 4 bases and J by 0 bases, leaving 5 bases between them. The CDR3 runs 13 residues. Germline lookup yields CDR1 PRHDT and CDR2 FYEKMQ (reference sequence). Only in-frame clones appear in the TCRdb table, and some are missing; sequencing was by immunoSEQ multiplex PCR. Of fewer than 12,000 clones in the sample, around 74% were seen once. The rearrangement uses TRBV13 and TRBJ2-3, with unresolved D. The sequencing used CD4+ or CD8+ T cells sorted from blood, collected in a trial of the OX40 agonist ivuxolimab. The receptor was derived from an adult with an advanced solid tumor such as melanoma, head and neck, liver or kidney cancer. CDR3 in amino acids: CASSSTSTDTQYF. The CDR3 DNA is TGTGCCAGCAGCTCGACTAGCACAGATACGCAGTATTTT.